The clone carrying this TCR beta chain was detected once. Seattle cases were enrolled at active infection and followed longitudinally. The CDR3 is made up of 14 amino acids. Trimming shortened V by 0 bases and J by 4 bases, and 11 bases separated the two germline ends. Per the germline V gene, CDR1 is SGHNT and CDR2 is YYREEE (reference sequence). This record belongs to a study of blood T cell repertoires in COVID-19. Turning to the study itself: From T cells, B-cell-depleted T cells, or PBMCs came the material, which was cDNA or gDNA.

As handled by the study authors: How many nucleated cells were present was estimated from reference gene primer amplification. Measured with immunoSEQ multiplex PCR; TCRdb has only the in-frame clones, and not every one. V, J and clone size are taken as reported in that table, and D and trimming were inferred from the DNA itself. The repertoire includes approximately 350,000 clones, about 90% of them detected once, and about 6% sits in the top ten. The clonotype comes from a woman aged 45-59 years with COVID-19, enrolled during active disease. Material: peripheral blood. This chain connects TRBV5-4 to TRBJ2-7; TRBD1 is a possible D gene (7 bases). The chain's CDR3 is CASSLDRGLYEQYF. CDR3 sequence (DNA): TGTGCCAGCAGCTTGGACAGGGGACTGTACGAGCAGTACTTC.